The next 16 T cell receptor beta chains were all read from a single sample in a study of blood T cell repertoires in COVID-19. Method: immunoSEQ multiplex PCR; TCRdb's copy keeps in-frame clones and lacks some. The profile covers around 200,000 clones, with approximately 85% appearing a single time and 5% to 7% taken by the ten largest. Sequencing was done on a sample of PBMCs or T cells enriched from blood (not recorded which). These receptors all come from a man in his forties or fifties with acute COVID-19.

This sequence joins TRBV24-1 and TRBJ2-2, with TRBD1 as a possible D gene (6 bases). The V end was cut by 5 bases, the J end by 5 bases, with 20 bases between. This CDR3 region has 17 residues. Germline V gene lookup returns CDR1 KGHDR and CDR2 SFDVKD. The DNA for the CDR3 is TGTGCCACCAGTGCCCAACCCGGACAGAGGGGGACCGGGGAGCTGTTTTTT. Translation: CATSAQPGQRGTGELFF.

The chain is built from TRBV3-1 (or the pseudogene TRBV3-2) and TRBJ2-1, with 14 bases aligning to TRBD2. With V trimmed by 5 bases and J by 9 bases, 12 bases remained unmatched. CDR1 and CDR2 (germline): LGHDT, YNNKEL (reference sequence). The CDR3 extends over 17 amino acids. This CDR3 is CASSVTTGTSGSAEQFF. The CDR3 nucleotides are TGTGCCAGCAGCGTAACGACCGGGACTAGCGGGAGTGCTGAGCAGTTCTTC.

The V and J genes are TRBV13 and TRBJ2-7; 10 positions match TRBD1. This CDR3 has 18 residues. In germline, CDR1 is PRHDT, CDR2 FYEKMQ (reference sequence). Trimming took 0 bases from V and 1 from J; bases not matched to a gene: 9. This CDR3 reads CASSLGLYRTGGSYEQYF. CDR3 coding DNA: TGTGCCAGCAGCTTAGGCCTATACAGGACAGGGGGATCCTACGAGCAGTACTTC.

V and J are TRBV19 and TRBJ2-2; D is unclear. Germline V CDR1 and CDR2: LNHDA, SQIVND (reference sequence). The CDR3 spans 13 residues. V shed 8 bases and J shed 2 bases, with 9 bases lying between them. This CDR3 is CASAAINTGELFF. In DNA form, the CDR3 reads TGTGCCAGTGCCGCGATAAACACCGGGGAGCTGTTTTTT.

The chain has TRBV5-6 and TRBJ2-7, with 7 bases matching TRBD2. CDR3 length: 18 amino acids. J gave up 5 bases and V 6 bases, and 23 bases lay outside the gene matches. Germline V gene data show CDR1 as SGHDT and CDR2 as YYEEEE. The CDR3 bases are TGTGCCAGCACCCCACCTATTGGGAGAGGAGCGGGGCTACACGAGCAGTACTTC. It encodes CASTPPIGRGAGLHEQYF.

The genes are TRBV7-9 and TRBJ2-1, with D unresolved. Germline V gene data show CDR1 as SEHNR and CDR2 as FQNEAQ (reference sequence). The V and J ends lost 2 bases and 4 bases respectively, with 6 bases between them. This CDR3 contains 13 residues. CDR3 DNA: TGTGCCAGCAGCTTATACGGGTACAATGAGCAGTTCTTC. It is translated as CASSLYGYNEQFF.

In DNA form, the CDR3 reads TGTGCCAGTAGTAACCTCCACAGGGGACAGCAGTACTTC. Residues: CASSNLHRGQQYF. The chain is built from TRBV19 and TRBJ2-7; 7 bases match TRBD1. The CDR3 extends over 13 amino acids. With V trimmed by 4 bases and J by 8 bases, 8 bases remained unmatched. Germline V gene data show CDR1 as LNHDA and CDR2 as SQIVND (reference sequence).

V usage is TRBV30 and J usage is TRBJ1-3, with D perhaps matching TRBD1 (5 bases). The CDR3 is 13 residues long. Germline assignment: CDR1 GTSNPN and CDR2 SVGIG (reference sequence). Trimming left V 8 bases short and J 3 bases short, with 14 bases between. In DNA, the CDR3 is TGTGCCCGTACCCAGGGTATTGGAAACACCATATATTTT. Its protein product is CARTQGIGNTIYF.

This clone was counted only a few times. V gene TRBV30 combines with J gene TRBJ1-2, with D possibly matching TRBD1 (6 bases). CDR3 length: 11 amino acids. Trimming took off 5 bases at V and 8 bases at J, with 12 bases between the two ends. The germline CDR1 and CDR2 sequences are GTSNPN and SVGIG (reference sequence). The CDR3 sequence: CAWGGQGGYTF. The CDR3 nucleotides read TGTGCCTGGGGGGGGCAGGGAGGCTACACCTTC.

This clone was found a few times. The rearrangement joins TRBV2 to TRBJ1-3; D may be TRBD1 (6 bases). The V gene's germline CDR1 is SNHLY and CDR2 FYNNEI. Trimming pared 7 bases from V and 0 bases from J, leaving 13 bases between. CDR3 length: 15 amino acids. In DNA, the CDR3 is TGTGCCAGCAAGTCAGGGGTCGGCTCTGGAAACACCATATATTTT. The encoded protein is CASKSGVGSGNTIYF.

V gene TRBV7-9 combines with J gene TRBJ2-6; possible D gene TRBD1, 5 bases. This CDR3 has 16 amino acids. Germline V gives CDR1 SEHNR, CDR2 FQNEAQ (reference sequence). The V and J ends lost 5 bases and 0 bases respectively, with 11 bases between them. Written as DNA, the CDR3 is TGTGCCAGCAGCAACCCGACAGACTCTGGGGCCAACGTCCTGACTTTC. Translated, it gives CASSNPTDSGANVLTF.

The V and J genes are TRBV18 and TRBJ2-7; the D gene is possibly TRBD2 (6 bases). Germline V CDR1 and CDR2: KGHSH, LQKENI. There are 14 residues in the CDR3. V gave up 8 bases and J gave up 1 base, with 15 bases separating them. Written as DNA, the CDR3 is TGTGCCAGCGGGACCGGGAGAAGATCCTACGAGCAGTACTTC. Translating gives CASGTGRRSYEQYF.

The chain carries TRBV4-3 and TRBJ2-7; TRBD1 aligns across 10 bases. CDR1 and CDR2 (germline): LGHNA, YSLEER. Trimming took 0 bases from V and 7 from J; bases not matched to a gene: 12. This CDR3 spans 17 amino acids. The CDR3 DNA reads as TGCGCCAGCAGCCAAGAGTGGGACAGGGGTGGGGTAGGGGAGCAGTACTTC. Protein: CASSQEWDRGGVGEQYF.

The chain is built from TRBV2 and TRBJ2-7; D unclear. CDR1 and CDR2 from the germline V gene are SNHLY and FYNNEI. The V end lost 5 bases, the J end lost 3 bases, and 8 bases lay between the germline ends. The CDR3 sequence is 12 residues long. CDR3 sequence reads: CASSSLLYEQYF. The CDR3 region has the DNA TGTGCCAGCAGTTCACTACTCTACGAGCAGTACTTC. The whole variable domain, remainder taken from reference TRBV2 and TRBJ2-7, is EPEVTQTPSHQVTQMGQEVILRCVPISNHLYFYWYRQILGQKVEFLVSFYNNEISEKSEIFDDQFSVERPDGSNFTLKIRSTKLEDSAMYFCASSSLLYEQYFGPGTRLTVT.

The chain carries TRBV27 and TRBJ2-5; 7 nucleotides line up with TRBD2. CDR3 size: 15 residues. Germline values: CDR1 MNHEY, CDR2 SMNVEV (reference sequence). V dropped 2 bases and J dropped 9; count of bases not matched to a gene: 12. DNA of the CDR3: TGTGCCAGCAGTTTAGGGGGGGGGAGCCGGGGTCCCCAGTACTTC. Amino acid sequence: CASSLGGGSRGPQYF.

This sequence joins TRBV27 and TRBJ2-7; 7 nucleotides line up with TRBD1. The germline CDR1 and CDR2 sequences are MNHEY and SMNVEV (reference sequence). This CDR3 is 16 amino acids long. V lost 4 bases, J lost 0 bases, and 9 bases stayed unmatched. The CDR3 loop is CASSSETGFASYEQYF. CDR3 bases: TGTGCCAGCAGTTCGGAGACAGGGTTCGCCTCCTACGAGCAGTACTTC.